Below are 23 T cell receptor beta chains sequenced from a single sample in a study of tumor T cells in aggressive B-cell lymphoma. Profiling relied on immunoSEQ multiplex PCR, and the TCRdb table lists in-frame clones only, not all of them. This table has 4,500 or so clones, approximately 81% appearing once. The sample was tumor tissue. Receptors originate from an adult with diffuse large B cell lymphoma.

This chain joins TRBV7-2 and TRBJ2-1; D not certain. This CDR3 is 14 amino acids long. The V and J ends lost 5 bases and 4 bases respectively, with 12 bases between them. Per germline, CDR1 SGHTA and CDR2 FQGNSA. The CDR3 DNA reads TGTGCCAGCAGCCTCCCCGGAGTTTACAATGAGCAGTTCTTC. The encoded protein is CASSLPGVYNEQFF.

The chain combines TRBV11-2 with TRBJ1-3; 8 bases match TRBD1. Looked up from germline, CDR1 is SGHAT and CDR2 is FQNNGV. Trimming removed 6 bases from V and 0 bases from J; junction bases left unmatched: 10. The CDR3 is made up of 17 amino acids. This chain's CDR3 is CASSKSGTGLSGNTIYF. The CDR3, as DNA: TGTGCCAGCAGTAAGTCCGGGACAGGACTCTCTGGAAACACCATATATTTT.

CDR3 sequence: CASSPAGGGGVTQYF. CDR3 DNA: TGTGCCAGCAGCCCCGCGGGGGGCGGGGGGGTTACGCAGTATTTT. J is TRBJ2-3 and V is TRBV28, with 9 nucleotides matching TRBD2. Germline assignment: CDR1 MDHEN and CDR2 SYDVKM. V lost 6 bases to trimming and J lost 8 bases; unmatched junction nucleotides: 12. CDR3 size: 15 residues.

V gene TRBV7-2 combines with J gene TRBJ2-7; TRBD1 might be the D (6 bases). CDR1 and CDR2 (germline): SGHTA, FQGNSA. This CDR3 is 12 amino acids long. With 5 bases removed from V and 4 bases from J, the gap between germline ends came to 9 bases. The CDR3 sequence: CASSVQGYEQYF. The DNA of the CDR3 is TGTGCCAGCAGCGTACAGGGTTACGAGCAGTACTTC.

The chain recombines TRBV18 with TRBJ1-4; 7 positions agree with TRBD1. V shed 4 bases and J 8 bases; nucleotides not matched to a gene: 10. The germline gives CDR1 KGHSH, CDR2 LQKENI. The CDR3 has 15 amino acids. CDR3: CASSLTGNEREKLFF. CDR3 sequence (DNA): TGTGCCAGCTCACTGACAGGGAATGAACGGGAAAAACTGTTTTTT.

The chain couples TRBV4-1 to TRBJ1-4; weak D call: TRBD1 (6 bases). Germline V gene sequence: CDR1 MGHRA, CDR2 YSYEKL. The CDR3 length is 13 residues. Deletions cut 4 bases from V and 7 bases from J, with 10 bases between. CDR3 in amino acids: CASSREGGEKLFF. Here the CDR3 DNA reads TGCGCCAGCAGCCGGGAGGGGGGTGAAAAACTGTTTTTT.

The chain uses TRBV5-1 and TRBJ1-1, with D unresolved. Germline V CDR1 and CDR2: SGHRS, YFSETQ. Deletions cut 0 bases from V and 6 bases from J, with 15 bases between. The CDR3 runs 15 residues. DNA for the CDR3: TGCGCCAGCAGCTTGGCCCGGCCGGGAGGACCTGAAGCTTTCTTT. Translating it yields CASSLARPGGPEAFF.

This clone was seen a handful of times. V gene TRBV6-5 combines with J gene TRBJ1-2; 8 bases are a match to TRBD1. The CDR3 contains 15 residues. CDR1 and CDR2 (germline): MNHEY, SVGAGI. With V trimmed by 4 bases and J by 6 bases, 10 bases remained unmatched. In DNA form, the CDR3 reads TGTGCCAGCAGTTTGAGGAGGGACAGGTTGCATGGCTACACCTTC. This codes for CASSLRRDRLHGYTF.

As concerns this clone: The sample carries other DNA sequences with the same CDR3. The CDR3: CASSPQENQPQHF. The CDR3 DNA is TGTGCCAGCTCACCACAGGAGAATCAGCCCCAGCATTTT. The V gene is TRBV18, the J gene TRBJ1-5; no clear D. V was clipped by 1 base and J by 4 bases, with 5 bases between them. The germline gives CDR1 KGHSH, CDR2 LQKENI. The CDR3 covers 13 residues.

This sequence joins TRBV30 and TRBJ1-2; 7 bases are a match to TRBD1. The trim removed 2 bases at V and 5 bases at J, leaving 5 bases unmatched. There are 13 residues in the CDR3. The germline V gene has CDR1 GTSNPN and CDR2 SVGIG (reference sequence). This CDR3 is CAWSPRDSYGYTF. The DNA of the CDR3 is TGTGCCTGGAGTCCCCGGGACAGTTATGGCTACACCTTC.

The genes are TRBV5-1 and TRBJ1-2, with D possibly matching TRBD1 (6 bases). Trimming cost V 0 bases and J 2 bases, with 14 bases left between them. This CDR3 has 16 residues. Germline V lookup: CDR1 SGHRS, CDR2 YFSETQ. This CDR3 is CASSLVDQGKNYGYTF. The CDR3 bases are TGCGCCAGCAGCTTGGTCGACCAGGGGAAGAACTATGGCTACACCTTC.

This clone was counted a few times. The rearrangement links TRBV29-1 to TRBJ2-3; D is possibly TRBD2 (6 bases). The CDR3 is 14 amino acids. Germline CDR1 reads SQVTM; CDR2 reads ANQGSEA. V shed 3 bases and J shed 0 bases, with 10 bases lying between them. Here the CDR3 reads CSVEGTSSTDTQYF. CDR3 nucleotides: TGCAGCGTTGAGGGGACTTCTAGCACAGATACGCAGTATTTT.

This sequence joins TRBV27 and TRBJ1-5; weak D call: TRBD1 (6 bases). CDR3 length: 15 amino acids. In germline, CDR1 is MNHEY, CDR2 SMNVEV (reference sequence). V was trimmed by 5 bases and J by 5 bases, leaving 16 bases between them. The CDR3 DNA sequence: TGTGCCAGCAGTCCAACCCCGGACAGTTATCAGCCCCAGCATTTT. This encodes CASSPTPDSYQPQHF.

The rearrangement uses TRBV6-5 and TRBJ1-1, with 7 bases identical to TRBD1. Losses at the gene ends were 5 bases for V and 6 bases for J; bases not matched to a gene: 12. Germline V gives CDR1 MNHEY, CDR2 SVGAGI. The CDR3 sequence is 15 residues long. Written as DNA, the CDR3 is TGTGCCAGCAGTAAAGGTGACAGGGTAGGGGCTGAAGCTTTCTTT. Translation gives CASSKGDRVGAEAFF.

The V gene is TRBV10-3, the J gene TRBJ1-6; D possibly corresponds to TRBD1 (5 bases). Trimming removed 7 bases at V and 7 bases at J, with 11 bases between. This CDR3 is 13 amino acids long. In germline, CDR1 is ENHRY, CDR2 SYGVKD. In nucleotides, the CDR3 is TGTGCCATCAACGCCAGGGAAAATTCACCCCTCCACTTT. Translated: CAINARENSPLHF.

For the CDR3, the DNA is TGTGCCAGCAGTACCTCGGGGTTAGGGCAGCCCCAGCATTTT. Translation: CASSTSGLGQPQHF. The chain is built from TRBV28 and TRBJ1-5, with D unclear. The V end lost 5 bases, the J end lost 7 bases, and 15 bases lay between the germline ends. This CDR3 is built from 14 residues. The germline CDR1 and CDR2 sequences are MDHEN and SYDVKM.

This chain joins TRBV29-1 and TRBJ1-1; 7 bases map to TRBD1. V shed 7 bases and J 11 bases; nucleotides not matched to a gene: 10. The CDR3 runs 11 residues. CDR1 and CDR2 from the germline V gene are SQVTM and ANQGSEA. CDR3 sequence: CSAFEGAGAFF. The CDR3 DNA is TGCAGCGCTTTCGAGGGGGCAGGGGCTTTCTTT.

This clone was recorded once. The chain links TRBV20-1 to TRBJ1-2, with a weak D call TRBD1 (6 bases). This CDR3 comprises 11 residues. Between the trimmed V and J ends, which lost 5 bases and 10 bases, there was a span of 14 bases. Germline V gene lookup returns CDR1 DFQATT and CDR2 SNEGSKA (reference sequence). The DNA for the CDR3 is TGCAGTGCTTCAGGCAGGGGTTTCTACACCTTC. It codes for CSASGRGFYTF.

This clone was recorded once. CDR3 loop: CASSSFGRANYGYTF. The CDR3 region has the DNA TGTGCCAGCAGTTCTTTCGGGAGAGCTAACTATGGCTACACCTTC. The chain is built from TRBV6-5 and TRBJ1-2; D is unresolved. Germline CDR1 and CDR2: MNHEY and SVGAGI. The V and J ends lost 4 bases and 0 bases respectively, with 12 bases between them. CDR3 length: 15 amino acids.

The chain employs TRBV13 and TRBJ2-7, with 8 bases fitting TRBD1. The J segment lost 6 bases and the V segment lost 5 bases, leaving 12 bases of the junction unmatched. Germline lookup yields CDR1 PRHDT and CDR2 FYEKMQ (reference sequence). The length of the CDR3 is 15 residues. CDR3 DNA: TGTGCCAGCAGCCCGCCCTCGAGACAGGGGAGCGAGCAGTACTTC. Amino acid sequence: CASSPPSRQGSEQYF.

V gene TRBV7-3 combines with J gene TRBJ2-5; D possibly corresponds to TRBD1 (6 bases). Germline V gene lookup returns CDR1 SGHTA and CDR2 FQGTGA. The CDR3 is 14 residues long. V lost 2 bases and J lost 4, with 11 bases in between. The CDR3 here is CASSLQGNAETQYF. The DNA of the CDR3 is TGTGCCAGCAGCTTACAGGGGAATGCAGAGACCCAGTACTTC.

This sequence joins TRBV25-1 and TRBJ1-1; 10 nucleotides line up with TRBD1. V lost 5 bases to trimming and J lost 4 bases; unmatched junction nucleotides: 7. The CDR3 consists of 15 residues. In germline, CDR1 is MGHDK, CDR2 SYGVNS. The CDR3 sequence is CASSPPGQGRTEAFF. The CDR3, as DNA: TGTGCCAGCAGTCCCCCGGGACAGGGGCGCACTGAAGCTTTCTTT.

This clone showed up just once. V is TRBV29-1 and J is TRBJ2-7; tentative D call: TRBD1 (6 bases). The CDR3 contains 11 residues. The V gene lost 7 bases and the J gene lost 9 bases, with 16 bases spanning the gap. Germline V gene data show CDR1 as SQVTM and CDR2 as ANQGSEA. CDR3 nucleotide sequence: TGCAGCGGATGGACAGCCGGTGGGCAGTACTTC. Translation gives CSGWTAGGQYF.